One TCR beta chain is described in this entry. Antigen specificity is unknown. Sequencing was performed with immunoSEQ multiplex PCR; in TCRdb, only in-frame clones are kept and a portion is missing. The sample has about 40,000 clones, around 78% seen once. This entry belongs to a study of memory CD4+ T cells and cytomegalovirus serostatus. Study-level findings and limits: Suggested: most of the CMV-linked TCR signature lies in CD4+ memory cells.

CDR3 size: 16 residues. Germline loops: CDR1 SGHTA, CDR2 FQGNSA. Germline trimming cut 5 bases from V and 2 bases from J; bases unmatched to any gene: 9. The sort gate was single viable CD3+CD4+CD8-CD45RO+ cells for memory CD4+ T cells. CMV serostatus came from serum IgG against pp150, pp28, p38, p52. The TCR comes from an adult in good health and CMV-seronegative. Sequencing input: memory CD4+ T cells from blood. The chain combines TRBV7-2 with TRBJ1-1, with 9 bases that match TRBD1. CDR3 region: CASSGQGSFSNTEAFF. Written as DNA, the CDR3 is TGTGCCAGCAGCGGACAGGGGTCTTTTTCTAACACTGAAGCTTTCTTT.